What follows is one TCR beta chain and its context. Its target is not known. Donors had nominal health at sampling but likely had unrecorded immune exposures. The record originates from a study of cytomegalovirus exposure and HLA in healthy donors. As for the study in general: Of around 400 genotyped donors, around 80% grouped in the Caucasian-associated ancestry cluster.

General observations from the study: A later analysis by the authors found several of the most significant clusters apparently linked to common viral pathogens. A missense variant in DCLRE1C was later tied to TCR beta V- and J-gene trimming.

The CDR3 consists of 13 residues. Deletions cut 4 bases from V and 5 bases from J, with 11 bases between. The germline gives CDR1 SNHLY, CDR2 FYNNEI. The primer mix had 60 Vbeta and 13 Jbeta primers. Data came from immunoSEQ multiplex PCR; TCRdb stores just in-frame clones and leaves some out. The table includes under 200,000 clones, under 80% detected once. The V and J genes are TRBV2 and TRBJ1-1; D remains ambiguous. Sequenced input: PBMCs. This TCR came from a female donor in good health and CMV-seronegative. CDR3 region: CASSGSKSTEAFF. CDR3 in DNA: TGTGCCAGCAGTGGCTCGAAGAGTACTGAAGCTTTCTTT.